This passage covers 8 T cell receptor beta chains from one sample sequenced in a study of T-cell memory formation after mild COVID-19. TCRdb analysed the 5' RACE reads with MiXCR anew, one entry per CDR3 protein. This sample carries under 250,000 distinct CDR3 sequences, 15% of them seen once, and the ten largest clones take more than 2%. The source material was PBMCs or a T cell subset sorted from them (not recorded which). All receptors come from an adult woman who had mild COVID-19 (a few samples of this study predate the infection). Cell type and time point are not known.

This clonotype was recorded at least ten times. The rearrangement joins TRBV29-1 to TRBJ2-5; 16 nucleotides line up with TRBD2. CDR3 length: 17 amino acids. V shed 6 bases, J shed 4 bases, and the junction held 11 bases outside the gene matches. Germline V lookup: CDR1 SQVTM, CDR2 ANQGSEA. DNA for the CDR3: TGCAGCGTCAACCCGGGACTAGCGGGAGGGCCGAGAGAGACCCAGTACTTC. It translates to CSVNPGLAGGPRETQYF.

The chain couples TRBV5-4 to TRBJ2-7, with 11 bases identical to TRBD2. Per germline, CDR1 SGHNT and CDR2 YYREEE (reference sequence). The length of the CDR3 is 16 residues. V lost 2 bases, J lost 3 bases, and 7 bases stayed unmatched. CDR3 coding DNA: TGTGCCAGCAGCTTCTCGACTAGCGGGATTAACTACGAGCAGTACTTC. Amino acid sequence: CASSFSTSGINYEQYF.

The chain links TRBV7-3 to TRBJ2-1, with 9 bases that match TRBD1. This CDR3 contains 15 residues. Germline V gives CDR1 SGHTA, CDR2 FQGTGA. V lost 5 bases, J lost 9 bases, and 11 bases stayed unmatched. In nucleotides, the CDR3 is TGTGCCAGCAGCCGGGGACAGGGAGGATTTAGTGAGCAGTTCTTC. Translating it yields CASSRGQGGFSEQFF.

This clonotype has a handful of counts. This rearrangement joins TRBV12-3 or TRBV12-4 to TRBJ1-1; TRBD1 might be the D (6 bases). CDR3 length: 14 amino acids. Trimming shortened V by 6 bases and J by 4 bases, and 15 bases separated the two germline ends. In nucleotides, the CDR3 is TGTGCCAGCAGCCCGGACAGACGAGGCACTGAAGCTTTCTTT. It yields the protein CASSPDRRGTEAFF.

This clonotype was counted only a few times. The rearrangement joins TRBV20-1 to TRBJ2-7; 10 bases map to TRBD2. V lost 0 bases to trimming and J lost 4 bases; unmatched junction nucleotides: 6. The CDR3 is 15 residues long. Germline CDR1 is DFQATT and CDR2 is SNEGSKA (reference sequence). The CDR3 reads CSARDTLAGTYEQYF. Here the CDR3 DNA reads TGCAGTGCTAGAGACACACTAGCGGGAACTTACGAGCAGTACTTC.

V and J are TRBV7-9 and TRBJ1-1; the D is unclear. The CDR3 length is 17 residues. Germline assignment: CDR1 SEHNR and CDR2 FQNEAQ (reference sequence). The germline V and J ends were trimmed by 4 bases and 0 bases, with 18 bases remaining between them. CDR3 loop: CASSSSERALLNTEAFF. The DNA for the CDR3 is TGTGCCAGCAGCTCTTCGGAAAGGGCATTGTTGAACACTGAAGCTTTCTTT.

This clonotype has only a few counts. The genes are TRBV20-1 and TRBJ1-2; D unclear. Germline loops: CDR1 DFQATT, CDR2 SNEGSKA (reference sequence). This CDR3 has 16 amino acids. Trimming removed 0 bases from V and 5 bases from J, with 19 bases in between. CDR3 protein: CSARDRITGSVYGYTF. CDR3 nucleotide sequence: TGCAGTGCTAGAGATCGGATAACGGGGAGTGTTTATGGCTACACCTTC.

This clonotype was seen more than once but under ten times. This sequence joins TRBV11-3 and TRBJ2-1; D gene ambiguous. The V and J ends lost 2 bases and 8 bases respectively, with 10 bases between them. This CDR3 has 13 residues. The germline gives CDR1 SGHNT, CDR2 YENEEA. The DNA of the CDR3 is TGTGCCAGCAGCTTAATCCCTAGAGATGAGCAGTTCTTC. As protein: CASSLIPRDEQFF.